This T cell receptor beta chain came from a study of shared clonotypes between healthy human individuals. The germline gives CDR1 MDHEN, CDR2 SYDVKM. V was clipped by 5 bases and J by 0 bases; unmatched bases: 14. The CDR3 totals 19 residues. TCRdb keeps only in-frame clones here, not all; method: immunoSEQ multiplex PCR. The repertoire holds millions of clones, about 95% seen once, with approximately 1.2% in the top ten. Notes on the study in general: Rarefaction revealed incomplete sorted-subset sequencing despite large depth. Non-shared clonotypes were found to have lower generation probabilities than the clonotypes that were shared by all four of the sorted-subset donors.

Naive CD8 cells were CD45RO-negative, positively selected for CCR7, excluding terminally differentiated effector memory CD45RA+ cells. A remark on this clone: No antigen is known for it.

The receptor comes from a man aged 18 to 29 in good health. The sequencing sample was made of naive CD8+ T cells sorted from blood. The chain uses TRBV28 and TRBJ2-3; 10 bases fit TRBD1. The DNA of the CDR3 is TGTGCCAGCAGTCCTCTCGACAGGGGGCAACCGTCTAGCACAGATACGCAGTATTTT. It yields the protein CASSPLDRGQPSSTDTQYF.